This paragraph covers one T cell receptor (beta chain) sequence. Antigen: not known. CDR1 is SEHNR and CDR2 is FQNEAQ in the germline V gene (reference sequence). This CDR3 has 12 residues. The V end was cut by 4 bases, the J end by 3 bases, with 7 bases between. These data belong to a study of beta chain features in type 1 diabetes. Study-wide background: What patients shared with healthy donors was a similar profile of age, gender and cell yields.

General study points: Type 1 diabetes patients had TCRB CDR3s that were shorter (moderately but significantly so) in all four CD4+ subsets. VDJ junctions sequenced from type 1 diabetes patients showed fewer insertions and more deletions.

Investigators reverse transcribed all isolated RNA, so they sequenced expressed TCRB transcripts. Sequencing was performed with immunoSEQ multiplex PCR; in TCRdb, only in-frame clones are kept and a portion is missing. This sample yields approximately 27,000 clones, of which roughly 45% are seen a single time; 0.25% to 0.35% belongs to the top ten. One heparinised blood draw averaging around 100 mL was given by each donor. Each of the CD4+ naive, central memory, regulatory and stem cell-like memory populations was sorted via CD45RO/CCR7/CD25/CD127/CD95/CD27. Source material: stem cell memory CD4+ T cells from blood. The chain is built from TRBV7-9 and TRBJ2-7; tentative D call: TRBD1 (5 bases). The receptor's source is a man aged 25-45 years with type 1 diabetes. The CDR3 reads CASSSQGYEQYF. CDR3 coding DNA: TGTGCCAGCAGCTCCCAGGGCTACGAGCAGTACTTC.